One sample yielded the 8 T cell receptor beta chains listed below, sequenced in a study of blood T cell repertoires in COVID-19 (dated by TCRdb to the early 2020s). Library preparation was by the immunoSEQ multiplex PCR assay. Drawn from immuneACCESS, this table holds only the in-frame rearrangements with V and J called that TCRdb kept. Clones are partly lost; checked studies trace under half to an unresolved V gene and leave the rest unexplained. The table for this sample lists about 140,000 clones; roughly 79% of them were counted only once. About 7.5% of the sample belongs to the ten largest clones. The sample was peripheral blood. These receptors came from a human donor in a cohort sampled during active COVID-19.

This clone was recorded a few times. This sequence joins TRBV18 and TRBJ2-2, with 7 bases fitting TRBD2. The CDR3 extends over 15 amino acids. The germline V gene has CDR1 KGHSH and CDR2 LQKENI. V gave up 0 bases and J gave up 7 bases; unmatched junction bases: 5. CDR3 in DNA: TGTGCCAGCTCACCACCGGGAGGGGAAGGCGGGGAGCTGTTTTTT. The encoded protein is CASSPPGGEGGELFF.

CDR3 nucleotides: TGTGCCAGCAGCGTCCTAGCGGGAGGGCCAGCCGGTGAGCAGTTCTTC. Translating gives CASSVLAGGPAGEQFF. The chain employs TRBV9 and TRBJ2-1; the match to TRBD2 covers 12 bases. The germline V gene has CDR1 SGDLS and CDR2 YYNGEE. This CDR3 is 16 amino acids long. V dropped 2 bases and J dropped 9; count of bases not matched to a gene: 9.

DNA for the CDR3: TGTGCCAGCTCTGGCAGGAACACTGAAGCTTTCTTT. This codes for CASSGRNTEAFF. V usage is TRBV18 and J usage is TRBJ1-1; D remains ambiguous. The CDR3 runs to 12 residues. Between the trimmed V and J ends, which lost 6 bases and 1 base, there was a span of 6 bases. The germline CDR1 and CDR2 sequences are KGHSH and LQKENI.

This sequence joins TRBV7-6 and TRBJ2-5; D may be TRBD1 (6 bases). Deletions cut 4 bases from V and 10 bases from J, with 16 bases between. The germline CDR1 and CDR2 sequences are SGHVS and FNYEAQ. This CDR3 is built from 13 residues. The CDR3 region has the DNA TGTGCCAGCAGCTACGGACAGCGCAGGGACCAGTACTTC. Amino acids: CASSYGQRRDQYF.

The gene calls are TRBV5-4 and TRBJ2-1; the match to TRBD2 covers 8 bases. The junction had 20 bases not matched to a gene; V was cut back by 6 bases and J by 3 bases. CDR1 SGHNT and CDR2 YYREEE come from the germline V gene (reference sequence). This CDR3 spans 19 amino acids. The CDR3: CASTLGVAGGRGDYNEQFF. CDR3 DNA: TGTGCCAGCACCCTCGGGGTTGCGGGAGGTCGGGGGGACTACAATGAGCAGTTCTTC.

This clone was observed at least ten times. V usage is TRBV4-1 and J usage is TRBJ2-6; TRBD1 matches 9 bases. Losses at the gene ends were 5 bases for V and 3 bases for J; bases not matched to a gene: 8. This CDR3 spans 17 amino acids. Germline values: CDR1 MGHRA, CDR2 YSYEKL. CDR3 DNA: TGCGCCAGCAGCATCCGGGACAGGGTGTTTGGGGCCAACGTCCTGACTTTC. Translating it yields CASSIRDRVFGANVLTF.

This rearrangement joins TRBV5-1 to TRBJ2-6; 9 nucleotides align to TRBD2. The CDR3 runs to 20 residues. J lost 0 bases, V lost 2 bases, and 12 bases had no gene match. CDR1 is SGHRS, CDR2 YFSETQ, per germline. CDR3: CASSLTPVLAGISGANVLTF. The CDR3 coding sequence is TGCGCCAGCAGCTTAACTCCCGTACTAGCGGGTATCTCTGGGGCCAACGTCCTGACTTTC. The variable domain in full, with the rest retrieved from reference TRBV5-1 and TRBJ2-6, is KAGVTQTPRYLIKTRGQQVTLSCSPISGHRSVSWYQQTPGQGLQFLFEYFSETQRNKGNFPGRFSGRQFSNSRSEMNVSTLELGDSALYLCASSLTPVLAGISGANVLTFGAGSRLTVL.

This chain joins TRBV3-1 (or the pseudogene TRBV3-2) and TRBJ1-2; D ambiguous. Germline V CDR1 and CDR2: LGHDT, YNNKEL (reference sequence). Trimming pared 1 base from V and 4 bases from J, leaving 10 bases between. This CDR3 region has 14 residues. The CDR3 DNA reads TGTGCCAGCAGCCAAGCACCAGGTGCCTATGGCTACACCTTC. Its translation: CASSQAPGAYGYTF.